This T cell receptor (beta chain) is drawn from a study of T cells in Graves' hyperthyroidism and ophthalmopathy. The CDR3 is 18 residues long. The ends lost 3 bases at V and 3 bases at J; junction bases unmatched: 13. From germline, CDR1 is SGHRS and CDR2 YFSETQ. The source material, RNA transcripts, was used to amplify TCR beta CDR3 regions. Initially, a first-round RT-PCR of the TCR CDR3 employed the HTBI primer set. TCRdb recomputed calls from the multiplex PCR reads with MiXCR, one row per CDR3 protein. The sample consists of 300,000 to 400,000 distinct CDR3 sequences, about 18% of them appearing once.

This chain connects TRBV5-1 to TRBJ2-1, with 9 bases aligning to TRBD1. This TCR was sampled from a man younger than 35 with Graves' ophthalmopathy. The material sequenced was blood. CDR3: CASSSKIVGQGFYNEQFF. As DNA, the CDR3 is TGCGCCAGCAGCTCCAAAATTGTCGGACAGGGGTTCTACAATGAGCAGTTCTTC.